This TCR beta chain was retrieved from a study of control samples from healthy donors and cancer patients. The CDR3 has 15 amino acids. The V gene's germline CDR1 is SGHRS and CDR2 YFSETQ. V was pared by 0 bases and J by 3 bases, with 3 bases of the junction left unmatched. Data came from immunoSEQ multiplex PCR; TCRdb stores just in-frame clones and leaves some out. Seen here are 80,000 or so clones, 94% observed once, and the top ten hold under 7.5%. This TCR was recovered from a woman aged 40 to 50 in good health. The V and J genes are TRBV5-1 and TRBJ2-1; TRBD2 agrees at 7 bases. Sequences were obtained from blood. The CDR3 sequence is CASSLASGFYNEQFF. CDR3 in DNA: TGCGCCAGCAGCTTGGCTAGCGGTTTCTACAATGAGCAGTTCTTC.